This T cell receptor (beta chain) is from a study of cytomegalovirus exposure and HLA in healthy donors. Use of 60 Vbeta and 13 Jbeta primers characterized the PCR. Method: immunoSEQ multiplex PCR; TCRdb's copy keeps in-frame clones and lacks some. Of more than 40,000 clones in the sample, approximately 47% are singletons; the top ten hold roughly 5.5%. Study-level results: Under in vitro conditions, three CMV-associated chains were confirmed as specific for CMV antigens.

In regard to this clone: Its antigen is not identified.

V lost 0 bases to trimming and J lost 6 bases; unmatched junction nucleotides: 7. CDR1 is MNHNY and CDR2 is SVGAGI in the germline V gene (reference sequence). The CDR3 consists of 16 residues. The specimen sequenced was PBMCs. The sequence was collected from a man aged 55 to 70 in good health and CMV-seronegative. The chain employs TRBV6-6 and TRBJ2-1; the match to TRBD2 covers 8 bases. DNA for the CDR3: TGTGCCAGCAGTTACTCATTGTCGGGAGGGCGCAATGAGCAGTTCTTC. Translation: CASSYSLSGGRNEQFF.